These 13 T cell receptor beta chains came from one sample sequenced in a study of immune cell composition in non-small cell lung cancer. Some clones are missing from TCRdb's copy, which holds only in-frame ones; the method was immunoSEQ multiplex PCR. The sample records several thousand clones, around four fifths being singletons. Input material: lung tumor tissue. Receptors originate from a human donor with non-small cell lung cancer.

J is TRBJ2-3 and V is TRBV6-6; possible D gene TRBD2, 6 bases. CDR1 is MNHNY, CDR2 SVGAGI, per germline (reference sequence). The CDR3 contains 16 residues. Trimming cost V 2 bases and J 0 bases, with 12 bases left between them. CDR3 sequence reads: CASSYPRLGSTDTQYF. DNA of the CDR3: TGTGCCAGCAGTTACCCCCGACTAGGTAGCACAGATACGCAGTATTTT.

The rearrangement uses TRBV29-1 and TRBJ1-1; tentatively, D is TRBD1 (5 bases). The CDR3 totals 13 residues. Germline CDR1 SQVTM, CDR2 ANQGSEA. Trimming stripped 3 bases from V and 0 bases from J, with 8 bases between. The CDR3 loop is CSVDDSMNTEAFF. The CDR3, as DNA: TGCAGCGTTGACGACAGCATGAACACTGAAGCTTTCTTT.

V and J are TRBV6-1 and TRBJ1-1; D ambiguous. V dropped 7 bases and J dropped 7 bases, with 16 bases sitting between them. In germline, CDR1 is MNHNS, CDR2 SASEGT. The CDR3 totals 13 residues. In DNA, the CDR3 is TGTGCCAGCACCCACCGAGTCCGGGGTGAAGCTTTCTTT. Amino acid sequence: CASTHRVRGEAFF.

The gene calls are TRBV2 and TRBJ2-1, with 10 positions matching TRBD1. The CDR3 loop spans 14 amino acids. Germline CDR1 SNHLY, CDR2 FYNNEI. V lost 3 bases, J lost 8 bases, and 4 bases stayed unmatched. The CDR3 sequence is CASSDGTGADEQFF. The CDR3 DNA follows: TGTGCCAGCAGTGATGGGACAGGGGCGGATGAGCAGTTCTTC.

The J gene is TRBJ2-7, the V gene TRBV7-6, with TRBD1 identical over 7 bases. Germline assignment: CDR1 SGHVS and CDR2 FNYEAQ. The CDR3 spans 17 residues. J was trimmed by 0 bases and V by 1 base; bases with no gene match: 9. CDR3 DNA sequence: TGTGCCAGCAGCTTAGAGACAGGGCTCCCCAACTCCTACGAGCAGTACTTC. Translating gives CASSLETGLPNSYEQYF. Based on the CDR3 plus reference TRBV7-6 and TRBJ2-7, the full variable domain is GAGVSQSPRYKVTKRGQDVALRCDPISGHVSLYWYRQALGQGPEFLTYFNYEAQQDKSGLPNDRFSAERPEGSISTLTIQRTEQRDSAMYRCASSLETGLPNSYEQYFGPGTRLTVT.

This chain joins TRBV7-2 and TRBJ2-1; 8 nucleotides agree with TRBD2. J lost 4 bases, V lost 3 bases, and 2 bases had no gene match. Germline CDR1 is SGHTA and CDR2 is FQGNSA. This CDR3 has 14 amino acids. CDR3 residues: CASSFQRGYNEQFF. The CDR3 DNA follows: TGTGCCAGCAGCTTTCAGCGGGGGTACAATGAGCAGTTCTTC.

This chain joins TRBV19 and TRBJ1-3; D is possibly TRBD1 (6 bases). With 10 bases removed from V and 8 bases from J, the gap between germline ends came to 24 bases. This CDR3 comprises 15 residues. CDR1 LNHDA and CDR2 SQIVND come from the germline V gene (reference sequence). In DNA form, the CDR3 reads TGTGCCACCTCGCTGAATAACAGGGATAGTTACACCATATATTTT. Translation: CATSLNNRDSYTIYF.

This rearrangement joins TRBV1 to TRBJ2-3; TRBD2 was called by the table and not checked on the DNA. TRBV1 is recorded as a pseudogene. The CDR3 loop spans 15 amino acids. The chain's CDR3 is CTSSQAAGRSDTQYF. CDR3 bases: TGCACCAGCAGCCAAGCCGCGGGAAGGTCAGATACGCAGTATTTT.

The V and J genes are TRBV6-5 and TRBJ2-7, with 12 bases fitting TRBD1. CDR1 and CDR2 (germline): MNHEY, SVGAGI. J gave up 6 bases and V 5 bases, and 8 bases lay outside the gene matches. The length of the CDR3 is 15 residues. CDR3 DNA sequence: TGTGCCAGCAGTAAATCCGGGACAGGGGGCTTCGAGCAGTACTTC. It encodes CASSKSGTGGFEQYF.

This clone appeared a single time. The chain has TRBV7-9 and TRBJ1-3; D call uncertain. The CDR3 length is 15 residues. Germline CDR1 reads SEHNR; CDR2 reads FQNEAQ (reference sequence). V was cut by 2 bases and J by 0 bases, with 8 bases left in between. Written as DNA, the CDR3 is TGTGCCAGCAGCTTACCGGGAAACTCTGGAAACACCATATATTTT. It encodes CASSLPGNSGNTIYF. The variable domain in full, completed from reference TRBV7-9 and TRBJ1-3, reads DTGVSQNPRHKITKRGQNVTFRCDPISEHNRLYWYRQTLGQGPEFLTYFQNEAQLEKSRLLSDRFSAERPKGSFSTLEIQRTEQGDSAMYLCASSLPGNSGNTIYFGEGSWLTVV.

The chain is built from TRBV7-3 and TRBJ1-4; D unresolved. V was cut by 5 bases and J by 6 bases, with 10 bases left in between. The germline V gene has CDR1 SGHTA and CDR2 FQGTGA. This CDR3 spans 13 amino acids. As DNA, the CDR3 is TGTGCCAGCAGCCGAGCGCGAGATGAAAAACTGTTTTTT. As protein: CASSRARDEKLFF.

With regard to this clone: The sample contains more than one DNA sequence encoding this CDR3. The V and J genes are TRBV14 and TRBJ2-1, with 15 positions matching TRBD2. V trimming: 4 bases; J trimming: 4 bases; junction bases outside the gene matches: 2. This CDR3 is built from 16 residues. Germline V gene data show CDR1 as SGHDN and CDR2 as FVKESK. The CDR3 DNA reads as TGTGCCAGCAGCCGGACTAGCGGGGGGGTTTACAATGAGCAGTTCTTC. Translation gives CASSRTSGGVYNEQFF. The whole variable domain, filled in from reference TRBV14 and TRBJ2-1, reads EAGVTQFPSHSVIEKGQTVTLRCDPISGHDNLYWYRRVMGKEIKFLLHFVKESKQDESGMPNNRFLAERTGGTYSTLKVQPAELEDSGVYFCASSRTSGGVYNEQFFGPGTRLTVL.

V usage is TRBV19 and J usage is TRBJ1-2; unclear D gene. The CDR3 is made up of 14 amino acids. Trimming removed 1 base at V and 8 bases at J, with 14 bases between. CDR1 LNHDA and CDR2 SQIVND come from the germline V gene (reference sequence). CDR3 DNA: TGTGCCAGTAGTATAGGGGAGCGGACGGGGGGCTACACCTTC. This sequence encodes CASSIGERTGGYTF.